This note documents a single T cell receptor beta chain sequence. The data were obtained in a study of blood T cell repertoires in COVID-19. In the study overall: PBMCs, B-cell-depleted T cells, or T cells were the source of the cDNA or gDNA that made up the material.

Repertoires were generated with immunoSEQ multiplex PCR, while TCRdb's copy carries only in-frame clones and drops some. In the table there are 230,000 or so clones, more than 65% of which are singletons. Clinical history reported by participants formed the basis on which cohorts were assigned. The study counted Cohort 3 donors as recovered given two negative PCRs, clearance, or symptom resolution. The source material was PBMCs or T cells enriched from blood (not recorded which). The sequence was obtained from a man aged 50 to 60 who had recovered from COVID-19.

The CDR3 nucleotides are TGTGCCAGCAGCTTAGGGCAGAACAGGGGTAGGAAGACCCAGTACTTC. It yields the protein CASSLGQNRGRKTQYF. The chain joins TRBV7-8 to TRBJ2-5, with TRBD1 matching over 7 bases. CDR1 and CDR2 from the germline V gene are SGHVS and FQNEAQ. V dropped 1 base and J dropped 6; count of bases not matched to a gene: 11. The CDR3 has 16 residues.